These T cell receptor beta chains were read from a single sample in a study of T cell repertoires in cytomegalovirus infection. TCRdb called the reads again in MiXCR, with one record for every CDR3 protein. The sample consists of 600,000 to 700,000 distinct CDR3 sequences, about 33% of them appearing once. Their antigens remain unidentified. The sequencing used cultured PBMCs, collected from culture after CMV antigen stimulation. The receptors stem from a human donor in good health (CMV status not recorded). Some clones in this sample may be carry-over from other donors' samples. Both conserved end residues are part of each CDR3. A D gene is named only where the DNA matches it firmly. Size tells how often a clone was seen (once, few, many) or the class of an expanded clone, and some rows leave it out.

abundance: many
j_gene: TRBJ2-7
d_gene: TRBD1
v_gene: TRBV7-2
CDR3aa: CASSFASEGRTGGYEQYF
CDR3nt: TGTGCCAGCAGCTTCGCCTCCGAGGGGAGGACAGGGGGCTACGAGCAGTACTTC

abundance: -
j_gene: TRBJ1-5
d_gene: -
v_gene: TRBV11-3
CDR3aa: CASSLQGIQPQHF
CDR3nt: TGTGCCAGCAGCTTACAGGGCATCCAGCCCCAGCATTTT

abundance: few
j_gene: TRBJ2-2
d_gene: TRBD1
v_gene: TRBV19
CDR3aa: CASSSISGRDREERLGELFF
CDR3nt: TGTGCCAGTAGCAGTATATCCGGTAGGGACAGGGAGGAAAGACTCGGGGAGCTGTTTTTT

abundance: -
j_gene: TRBJ1-1
d_gene: -
v_gene: TRBV18
CDR3aa: CASAAQFEAFF
CDR3nt: TGTGCCAGCGCCGCTCAGTTTGAAGCTTTCTTT

abundance: -
j_gene: TRBJ1-1
d_gene: -
v_gene: TRBV7-9
CDR3aa: CASSHPGGARTEAFF
CDR3nt: TGTGCCAGCAGCCACCCCGGGGGCGCGCGGACTGAAGCTTTCTTT

abundance: -
j_gene: TRBJ2-6
d_gene: -
v_gene: TRBV7-8
CDR3aa: CASSSGVFTGANVLTF
CDR3nt: TGTGCCAGCAGCTCCGGTGTTTTTACTGGGGCCAACGTCCTGACTTTC

abundance: -
j_gene: TRBJ2-5
d_gene: -
v_gene: TRBV4-1
CDR3aa: CASSQVSGQETQYF
CDR3nt: TGCGCCAGCAGCCAGGTCAGCGGCCAAGAGACCCAGTACTTC

abundance: -
j_gene: TRBJ2-7
d_gene: TRBD1
v_gene: TRBV7-2
CDR3aa: CASIRGPTGYEQYF
CDR3nt: TGTGCCAGTATAAGGGGGCCGACCGGGTACGAGCAGTACTTC

abundance: -
j_gene: TRBJ1-1
d_gene: TRBD1
v_gene: TRBV10-3
CDR3aa: CAITPDRGAEAFF
CDR3nt: TGTGCCATCACTCCGGACAGGGGGGCTGAAGCTTTCTTT

abundance: -
j_gene: TRBJ1-1
d_gene: -
v_gene: TRBV6-2/TRBV6-3
CDR3aa: CASSYTGMLTEAFF
CDR3nt: TGTGCCAGCAGTTACACAGGGATGTTGACTGAAGCTTTCTTT

abundance: many
j_gene: TRBJ2-5
d_gene: TRBD2
v_gene: TRBV7-8
CDR3aa: CASSLALTSADKETQYF
CDR3nt: TGTGCCAGCAGCTTAGCTCTGACTAGCGCTGATAAAGAGACCCAGTACTTC

abundance: few
j_gene: TRBJ2-3
d_gene: TRBD2
v_gene: TRBV7-2
CDR3aa: CASSLWTSGGTDTQYF
CDR3nt: TGTGCCAGCAGCTTGTGGACTAGCGGGGGCACAGATACGCAGTATTTT

abundance: -
j_gene: TRBJ2-1
d_gene: -
v_gene: TRBV20-1
CDR3aa: CSARGTGNVQFF
CDR3nt: TGCAGTGCTAGAGGGACGGGGAACGTCCAGTTCTTC

abundance: few
j_gene: TRBJ2-1
d_gene: TRBD2
v_gene: TRBV12-3/TRBV12-4
CDR3aa: CASSRRGNRGLAGGPGFYNEQFF
CDR3nt: TGTGCCAGCAGTCGGAGGGGAAATCGGGGACTAGCGGGAGGGCCAGGGTTTTACAATGAGCAGTTCTTC

abundance: many
j_gene: TRBJ1-2
d_gene: TRBD1
v_gene: TRBV7-2
CDR3aa: CASSTPDRDYTF
CDR3nt: TGTGCCAGCAGCACCCCCGACAGGGACTACACCTTC

abundance: once
j_gene: TRBJ1-2
d_gene: -
v_gene: TRBV3-1
CDR3aa: CASSQGGSRPYGYTF
CDR3nt: TGTGCCAGCAGCCAAGGGGGCTCCCGGCCCTATGGCTACACCTTC

abundance: many
j_gene: TRBJ2-1
d_gene: TRBD2
v_gene: TRBV7-2
CDR3aa: CASSPSLAVGEFF
CDR3nt: TGTGCCAGCAGCCCCTCCCTAGCGGTGGGGGAGTTCTTC

abundance: -
j_gene: TRBJ1-2
d_gene: -
v_gene: TRBV6-6
CDR3aa: CASSYTGTPNYGYTF
CDR3nt: TGTGCCAGCAGTTACACCGGGACCCCTAACTATGGCTACACCTTC

abundance: many
j_gene: TRBJ1-4
d_gene: -
v_gene: TRBV7-2
CDR3aa: CASSFFRATNEKLFF
CDR3nt: TGTGCCAGCAGCTTTTTCCGGGCAACTAATGAAAAACTGTTTTTT

abundance: many
j_gene: TRBJ1-1
d_gene: -
v_gene: TRBV12-3/TRBV12-4
CDR3aa: CASSLGQPNTEAFF
CDR3nt: TGTGCCAGCAGTTTAGGGCAGCCGAACACTGAAGCTTTCTTT

abundance: few
j_gene: TRBJ2-5
d_gene: TRBD2
v_gene: TRBV10-3
CDR3aa: CAISEGTRRSETQYF
CDR3nt: TGTGCCATCAGTGAAGGGACTAGGAGGTCGGAGACCCAGTACTTC

abundance: many
j_gene: TRBJ2-5
d_gene: -
v_gene: TRBV7-2
CDR3aa: CASSFQSGLETQYF
CDR3nt: TGTGCCAGCAGCTTTCAGTCTGGGCTGGAGACCCAGTACTTC

abundance: -
j_gene: TRBJ1-6
d_gene: TRBD1
v_gene: TRBV7-2
CDR3aa: CASSLWTGENSPLHF
CDR3nt: TGTGCCAGCAGCTTATGGACAGGAGAAAATTCACCCCTCCACTTT

abundance: -
j_gene: TRBJ2-7
d_gene: -
v_gene: TRBV6-1
CDR3aa: CASVGGPEQYF
CDR3nt: TGTGCCAGCGTAGGGGGTCCCGAGCAGTACTTC

abundance: -
j_gene: TRBJ2-3
d_gene: -
v_gene: TRBV11-2
CDR3aa: CASSLSVTGTDTQYF
CDR3nt: TGTGCCAGCAGCTTATCCGTTACAGGCACAGATACGCAGTATTTT

abundance: -
j_gene: TRBJ1-6
d_gene: TRBD1
v_gene: TRBV7-9
CDR3aa: CASSNRGAGTSPLHF
CDR3nt: TGTGCCAGCAGCAACAGGGGGGCAGGAACATCACCCCTCCACTTT

abundance: few
j_gene: TRBJ1-6
d_gene: TRBD1
v_gene: TRBV4-1
CDR3aa: CASSQEAPGGSPLHF
CDR3nt: TGCGCCAGCAGCCAAGAGGCTCCAGGGGGCTCACCCCTCCACTTT

abundance: -
j_gene: TRBJ1-1
d_gene: -
v_gene: TRBV4-1
CDR3aa: CASSQEGGQPLLGIMNTEAFF
CDR3nt: TGCGCCAGCAGCCAAGAGGGAGGGCAGCCCCTCCTCGGGATTATGAACACTGAAGCTTTCTTT

abundance: once
j_gene: TRBJ1-6
d_gene: -
v_gene: TRBV6-5
CDR3aa: CASMGGLSSPLHF
CDR3nt: TGTGCCAGCATGGGAGGGTTAAGTTCACCCCTCCACTTT

abundance: -
j_gene: TRBJ1-1
d_gene: -
v_gene: TRBV12-3/TRBV12-4
CDR3aa: CAARGENTEAFF
CDR3nt: TGTGCCGCGAGGGGGGAGAACACTGAAGCTTTCTTT

abundance: many
j_gene: TRBJ2-2
d_gene: -
v_gene: TRBV7-2
CDR3aa: CASSLVPEELFF
CDR3nt: TGTGCCAGCAGCTTAGTCCCCGAGGAGCTGTTTTTT

abundance: many
j_gene: TRBJ1-3
d_gene: -
v_gene: TRBV7-8
CDR3aa: CASSRGTGNTIYF
CDR3nt: TGTGCCAGCAGCCGGGGGACAGGAAACACCATATATTTT

abundance: -
j_gene: TRBJ2-5
d_gene: -
v_gene: TRBV7-2
CDR3aa: CASSLALGGAQETQYF
CDR3nt: TGTGCCAGCAGCTTAGCGTTAGGGGGAGCACAAGAGACCCAGTACTTC

abundance: few
j_gene: TRBJ1-1
d_gene: -
v_gene: TRBV4-1
CDR3aa: CASSQDRRNTEAFF
CDR3nt: TGCGCCAGCAGCCAAGATAGAAGGAACACTGAAGCTTTCTTT

abundance: -
j_gene: TRBJ2-5
d_gene: -
v_gene: TRBV7-9
CDR3aa: CASSLPTDQETQYF
CDR3nt: TGTGCCAGCAGCCTCCCAACGGACCAAGAGACCCAGTACTTC

abundance: few
j_gene: TRBJ2-3
d_gene: TRBD1
v_gene: TRBV6-5
CDR3aa: CASSPGQGLPADTQYF
CDR3nt: TGTGCCAGCAGTCCCGGACAGGGTCTACCGGCAGATACGCAGTATTTT

abundance: -
j_gene: TRBJ2-5
d_gene: -
v_gene: TRBV19
CDR3aa: CASSTLTQETQYF
CDR3nt: TGTGCCAGTAGTACGCTCACCCAAGAGACCCAGTACTTC

abundance: many
j_gene: TRBJ2-2
d_gene: TRBD1
v_gene: TRBV7-8
CDR3aa: CASSSTGLNTGELFF
CDR3nt: TGTGCCAGCAGCTCGACAGGGTTAAACACCGGGGAGCTGTTTTTT

abundance: -
j_gene: TRBJ1-5
d_gene: -
v_gene: TRBV2
CDR3aa: CASSMGAASNQPQHF
CDR3nt: TGTGCCAGCAGCATGGGGGCAGCTAGCAATCAGCCCCAGCATTTT

abundance: few
j_gene: TRBJ1-5
d_gene: -
v_gene: TRBV4-1
CDR3aa: CASSQDRSGEGNQPQHF
CDR3nt: TGCGCCAGCAGCCAAGATCGTTCCGGGGAAGGCAATCAGCCCCAGCATTTT

abundance: few
j_gene: TRBJ2-5
d_gene: TRBD1
v_gene: TRBV6-1
CDR3aa: CASSGYGTGEETQYF
CDR3nt: TGTGCCAGCAGTGGATATGGGACAGGGGAAGAGACCCAGTACTTC